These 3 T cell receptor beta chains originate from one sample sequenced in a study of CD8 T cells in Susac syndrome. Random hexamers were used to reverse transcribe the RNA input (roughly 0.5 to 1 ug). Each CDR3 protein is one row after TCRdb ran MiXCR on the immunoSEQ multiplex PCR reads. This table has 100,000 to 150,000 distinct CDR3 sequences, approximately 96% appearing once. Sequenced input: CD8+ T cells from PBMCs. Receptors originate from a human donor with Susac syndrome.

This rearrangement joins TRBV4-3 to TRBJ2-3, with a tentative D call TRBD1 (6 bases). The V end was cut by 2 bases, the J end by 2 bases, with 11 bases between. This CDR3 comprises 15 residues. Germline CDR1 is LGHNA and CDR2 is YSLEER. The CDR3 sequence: CASSQQPGATDTQYF. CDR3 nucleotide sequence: TGCGCCAGCAGCCAACAACCAGGGGCCACAGATACGCAGTATTTT.

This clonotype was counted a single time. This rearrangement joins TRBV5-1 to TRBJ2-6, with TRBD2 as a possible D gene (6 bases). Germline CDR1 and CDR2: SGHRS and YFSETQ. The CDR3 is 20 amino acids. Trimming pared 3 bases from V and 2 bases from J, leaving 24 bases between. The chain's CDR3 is CASSSPGEEPPPAGANVLTF. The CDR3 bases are TGCGCCAGCAGCTCTCCCGGGGAGGAACCTCCTCCGGCTGGGGCCAACGTCCTGACTTTC.

CDR3 residues: CAWSKWESADTQYF. As DNA, the CDR3 is TGTGCCTGGAGTAAATGGGAGTCGGCAGATACGCAGTATTTT. The V and J genes are TRBV30 and TRBJ2-3; D perhaps matches TRBD2 (5 bases). The germline V gene encodes CDR1 GTSNPN and CDR2 SVGIG (reference sequence). The V gene lost 2 bases and the J gene lost 4 bases, with 13 bases spanning the gap. The CDR3 length is 14 residues.